Sequencing of this T cell receptor beta chain was carried out in a study of monozygotic twins with inflammatory bowel disease. Study results and caveats: Clonotypes shared with others were fewer in IBD patients than in healthy twins, especially with disease activity.

This CDR3 is 17 amino acids long. Every TCR library consumed about 3,800 ng of total RNA. Each UMI, carrying a 6-nucleotide sample barcode, came from template switching. TCRalpha and TCRbeta cDNA went through two nested PCRs of approximately 16 and 10 cycles. After re-calling the 5' RACE reads, TCRdb lists one entry per CDR3 protein, DNA absent. The table lists approximately 330,000 distinct CDR3 sequences. Turning to this clonotype: Its antigen is still unknown.

What was sequenced was blood. The TCR was taken from a human donor with ulcerative colitis or Crohn's disease, or a healthy co-twin of an affected twin (not recorded which). The chain uses TRBV12-3 or TRBV12-4 and TRBJ2-5; the TRBD1 assignment by TCRdb is unverifiable without DNA. CDR3 residues: CASSSAPGQGYQETQYF.